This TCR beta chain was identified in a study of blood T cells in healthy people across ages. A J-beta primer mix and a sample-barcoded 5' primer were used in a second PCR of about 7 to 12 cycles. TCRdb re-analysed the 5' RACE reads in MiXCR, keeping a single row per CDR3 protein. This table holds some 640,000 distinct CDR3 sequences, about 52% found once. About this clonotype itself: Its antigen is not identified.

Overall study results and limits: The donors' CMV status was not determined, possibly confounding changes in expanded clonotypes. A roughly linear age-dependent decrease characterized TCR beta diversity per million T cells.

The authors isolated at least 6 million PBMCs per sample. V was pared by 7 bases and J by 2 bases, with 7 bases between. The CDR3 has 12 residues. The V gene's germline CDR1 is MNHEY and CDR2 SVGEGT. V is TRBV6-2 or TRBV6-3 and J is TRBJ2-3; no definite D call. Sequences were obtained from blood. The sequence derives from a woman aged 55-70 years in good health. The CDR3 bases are TGTGCCAGCAACATAGACACAGATACGCAGTATTTT. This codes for CASNIDTDTQYF.